The clone carrying this TCR beta chain has just one count. Per the germline V gene, CDR1 is ENHRY and CDR2 is SYGVKD. Trimming stripped 10 bases from V and 7 bases from J, with 20 bases between. This CDR3 spans 14 amino acids. Clones were read by immunoSEQ multiplex PCR, and TCRdb kept only the in-frame ones, dropping some. The profile shows approximately 150,000 clones, 80% to 90% of them singletons. The sample is drawn from a study of blood T cell repertoires in COVID-19. The sequence derives from a man aged 45-65 years who had recovered from COVID-19. This chain links TRBV10-3 with TRBJ2-1; D unresolved. The sample taken for sequencing was peripheral blood. For the CDR3, the DNA is TGTGCCACCCAAAAGGCCCTGGAGACGAATGAGCAGTTCTTC. It translates to CATQKALETNEQFF.